Listed below are T cell receptor beta chains from one sample, sequenced in a study of blood T cell repertoires in COVID-19. Measured with immunoSEQ multiplex PCR; TCRdb has only the in-frame clones, and not every one. The data contain around 270,000 clones, 84% of them singletons. The sample was peripheral blood. The receptors originated from a woman in her thirties or forties who had recovered from COVID-19. Each CDR3 is given with its conserved first and last residue. The D gene is left open where the match is weak. A row's size may be missing; if present it is once, few, many or a size class.

.	TRBV7-9	TRBJ1-5	.	CASSLEVSTGHNQPQHF	TGTGCCAGCAGCTTAGAGGTATCGACAGGCCACAATCAGCCCCAGCATTTT
.	TRBV24-1	TRBJ2-1	TRBD2	CATSDFTSGDYNEQFF	TGTGCCACCAGTGATTTCACTAGCGGGGATTACAATGAGCAGTTCTTC
.	TRBV7-2	TRBJ2-7	TRBD2	CASSLGPGLRISYEQYF	TGTGCCAGCAGCTTAGGGCCGGGACTAAGGATCTCCTACGAGCAGTACTTC
.	TRBV5-1	TRBJ2-1	.	CASSLVGLQNEQFF	TGCGCCAGCAGCTTGGTTGGACTCCAAAATGAGCAGTTCTTC
.	TRBV3-1/TRBV3-2	TRBJ2-7	.	CASSQSGAYEQYF	TGTGCCAGCAGCCAGTCAGGGGCGTACGAGCAGTACTTC
.	TRBV19	TRBJ2-5	.	CASSQMAGQETQYF	TGTGCCAGTAGTCAAATGGCTGGCCAGGAGACCCAGTACTTC
.	TRBV20-1	TRBJ2-3	TRBD2	CSASERGPGSDTQYF	TGCAGTGCTAGTGAGCGGGGGCCGGGCTCAGATACGCAGTATTTT
.	TRBV4-1	TRBJ2-2	TRBD1	CASSQKGQPNTGELFF	TGCGCCAGCAGCCAGAAGGGACAGCCTAACACCGGGGAGCTGTTTTTT
.	TRBV9	TRBJ1-1	.	CASSRASTGNTEAFF	TGTGCCAGCTCTAGAGCTTCTACAGGGAACACTGAAGCTTTCTTT
.	TRBV7-6	TRBJ2-1	TRBD2	CASSLGGGFLGNEQFF	TGTGCCAGCAGCTTAGGGGGGGGATTCCTGGGGAATGAGCAGTTCTTC
.	TRBV20-1	TRBJ2-4	.	CSASASQRVAKNIQYF	TGCAGTGCTAGTGCTTCGCAGAGGGTAGCCAAAAACATTCAGTACTTC
.	TRBV5-4	TRBJ2-7	TRBD1	CASSRQGASYEQYF	TGTGCCAGCAGCCGACAGGGGGCCTCCTACGAGCAGTACTTC
once	TRBV5-1	TRBJ2-1	.	CASSLVSNSYNEQFF	TGCGCCAGCAGCTTGGTTAGTAACTCCTACAATGAGCAGTTCTTC
.	TRBV24-1	TRBJ2-1	TRBD1	CATSDPTGRHGNEQFF	TGTGCCACCAGTGATCCGACAGGGCGTCACGGCAATGAGCAGTTCTTC
.	TRBV28	TRBJ2-4	TRBD1	CASSSGQGDIQYF	TGTGCCAGCAGTTCGGGACAGGGGGACATTCAGTACTTC
.	TRBV7-9	TRBJ2-1	TRBD2	CASRGGVPYNEQFF	TGTGCCAGCAGGGGGGGGGTCCCCTACAATGAGCAGTTCTTC
.	TRBV27	TRBJ2-5	.	CASAKNRVGETQYF	TGTGCCAGCGCTAAAAACAGGGTGGGCGAGACCCAGTACTTC
once	TRBV4-2	TRBJ2-7	.	CASSLPPSSGTGVGQYF	TGTGCCAGCAGCCTCCCCCCTTCCAGCGGGACAGGAGTAGGGCAGTACTTC
.	TRBV6-5	TRBJ1-3	.	CASRNGGSTGNTIYF	TGTGCCAGCCGGAATGGAGGATCCACGGGAAACACCATATATTTT
.	TRBV7-9	TRBJ2-7	.	CASSVSGREQYF	TGTGCCAGCAGCGTCTCAGGGCGCGAGCAGTACTTC
.	TRBV19	TRBJ2-2	TRBD1	CASSDRGRTGELFF	TGTGCCAGTTCGGACAGGGGGCGCACCGGGGAGCTGTTTTTT
.	TRBV11-3	TRBJ2-1	.	CASSKDSSSYNEQFF	TGTGCCAGCAGCAAAGACAGCAGCTCCTACAATGAGCAGTTCTTC
.	TRBV12-3/TRBV12-4	TRBJ2-5	TRBD1	CASSLGQQETQYF	TGTGCCAGCAGTTTGGGACAGCAAGAGACCCAGTACTTC
.	TRBV3-1/TRBV3-2	TRBJ2-7	.	CASSPRGYEQYF	TGTGCCAGCAGCCCCCGCGGTTACGAGCAGTACTTC
.	TRBV13	TRBJ2-7	TRBD1	CASSSRQGANEQYF	TGTGCCAGCAGCTCTCGACAGGGGGCCAACGAGCAGTACTTC
.	TRBV5-6	TRBJ2-7	.	CASSLSEKSLAEQYF	TGTGCCAGCAGCTTAAGCGAGAAGTCGTTGGCCGAGCAGTACTTC
.	TRBV3-1/TRBV3-2	TRBJ1-1	.	CASSQGDEAFF	TGTGCCAGCAGCCAGGGAGATGAAGCTTTCTTT
once	TRBV19	TRBJ2-3	TRBD1	CASSMAGQGRNTQYF	TGTGCCAGTAGTATGGCGGGACAGGGTCGGAATACGCAGTATTTT
.	TRBV18	TRBJ1-6	.	CASSQGGSGDSPLHF	TGTGCCAGCTCGCAGGGAGGCAGCGGCGATTCACCCCTCCACTTT
.	TRBV6-5	TRBJ2-7	TRBD1	CASRGTDYEQYF	TGTGCCAGCAGGGGGACAGACTACGAGCAGTACTTC
.	TRBV30	TRBJ1-2	.	CAWSPTSTRANYGYTF	TGTGCCTGGAGTCCTACCTCGACACGAGCTAACTATGGCTACACCTTC
.	TRBV20-1	TRBJ1-2	.	CSASSGIVYGYTF	TGCAGTGCTAGTTCGGGGATCGTCTATGGCTACACCTTC
once	TRBV6-5	TRBJ1-2	TRBD1	CASNPDRGNGYTF	TGTGCCAGCAACCCGGACAGGGGCAATGGCTACACCTTC
.	TRBV7-9	TRBJ1-2	TRBD1	CASSLAGGTGAYGYTF	TGTGCCAGCAGCTTAGCTGGTGGGACAGGGGCCTATGGCTACACCTTC
.	TRBV27	TRBJ2-6	.	CASSITGNLVGANVLTF	TGTGCCAGCAGCATAACAGGGAATTTGGTTGGGGCCAACGTCCTGACTTTC
.	TRBV4-2	TRBJ2-1	TRBD1	CASSQILTGGMDNEQFF	TGTGCCAGCAGCCAAATCCTGACAGGGGGAATGGACAATGAGCAGTTCTTC
.	TRBV28	TRBJ1-5	.	CASSPRQGRPQPQHF	TGTGCCAGCAGTCCCCGGCAAGGGAGGCCACAGCCCCAGCATTTT
.	TRBV19	TRBJ1-5	.	CASRRGYNQPQHF	TGTGCCAGTCGCAGGGGTTACAATCAGCCCCAGCATTTT
.	TRBV7-9	TRBJ2-1	.	CASSLGQAFNEQFF	TGTGCCAGCAGCTTAGGACAGGCCTTCAATGAGCAGTTCTTC
.	TRBV2	TRBJ2-5	.	CASPAGLIRETQYF	TGTGCCAGCCCCGCGGGGTTAATTCGGGAGACCCAGTACTTC
.	TRBV10-3	TRBJ2-2	TRBD1	CATSRDRTNTGELFF	TGTGCCACGTCGAGGGACAGAACGAACACCGGGGAGCTGTTTTTT
.	TRBV28	TRBJ1-1	.	CASSPGVSTGTEAFF	TGTGCCAGCAGCCCTGGGGTTTCAACAGGCACTGAAGCTTTCTTT
.	TRBV4-2	TRBJ2-5	.	CASSQGDTRGETQYF	TGTGCCAGCAGCCAGGGGGACACCAGAGGGGAGACCCAGTACTTC
.	TRBV2	TRBJ1-4	.	CASSEGRVGEKLFF	TGTGCCAGCAGTGAAGGCAGGGTTGGGGAAAAACTGTTTTTT
.	TRBV19	TRBJ2-2	.	CASSQGEQIFTGELFF	TGTGCCAGTAGTCAAGGGGAACAGATATTCACCGGGGAGCTGTTTTTT
.	TRBV28	TRBJ1-2	.	CASRRNTGYGYTF	TGTGCCAGCAGGAGAAATACAGGGTATGGCTACACCTTC
.	TRBV24-1	TRBJ2-1	TRBD1	CATSDTGTGTNEQFF	TGTGCCACCAGTGATACCGGGACAGGGACCAATGAGCAGTTCTTC
.	TRBV29-1	TRBJ2-5	TRBD1	CSVGQRQETQYF	TGCAGCGTGGGACAGAGACAAGAGACCCAGTACTTC
.	TRBV7-9	TRBJ2-2	TRBD1	CASSRTGAITGELFF	TGTGCCAGCAGCCGAACAGGGGCGATCACCGGGGAGCTGTTTTTT
.	TRBV10-3	TRBJ2-3	TRBD1	CANEFRQGAITDTQYF	TGTGCCAACGAGTTTCGACAGGGGGCTATCACAGATACGCAGTATTTT
.	TRBV11-2	TRBJ2-1	.	CASSLGKGNEQFF	TGTGCCAGCAGCTTGGGTAAGGGGAATGAGCAGTTCTTC
.	TRBV5-1	TRBJ1-6	.	CASSFGRGGSPLHF	TGCGCCAGCAGCTTTGGGAGGGGTGGTTCACCCCTCCACTTT
.	TRBV6-5	TRBJ2-7	.	CASGLGLGAHEQYF	TGTGCCAGCGGCTTGGGACTGGGAGCCCACGAGCAGTACTTC
.	TRBV2	TRBJ2-5	TRBD1	CASNRGQETQYF	TGTGCCAGCAACAGGGGTCAAGAGACCCAGTACTTC
.	TRBV9	TRBJ2-4	.	CASSTSPDKGNIQYF	TGTGCCAGCAGCACCAGTCCGGACAAGGGGAACATTCAGTACTTC